This is a list of T cell receptor beta chains from one sample in a study of T cells in Graves' hyperthyroidism and ophthalmopathy. TCRdb re-called the multiplex PCR reads with MiXCR, one entry per CDR3 protein. The sample shows about 360,000 distinct CDR3 sequences, approximately 13% of them seen only once. Specimen: blood. Receptors were obtained from a woman younger than 35 with Graves' hyperthyroidism. The CDR3 runs from the conserved cysteine through the conserved F or W. D genes are given only for firm matches. For some rows the clone size is stated as once, few or many, or as a class when expanded; others skip it.

cdr3_aa: CASTNREGSNQPQHF
cdr3_nt: TGTGCCAGCACCAACCGGGAGGGAAGCAATCAGCCCCAGCATTTT
clone_size: many
d_call: NA
v_call: TRBV6-1
j_call: TRBJ1-5

cdr3_aa: CASSPSLGGANVLTF
cdr3_nt: TGTGCCAGCAGCCCCTCCCTGGGTGGGGCCAACGTCCTGACTTTC
clone_size: many
d_call: NA
v_call: TRBV28
j_call: TRBJ2-6

cdr3_aa: CASSDSRTGELFF
cdr3_nt: TGTGCCAGCAGTGACTCGCGCACCGGGGAGCTGTTTTTT
clone_size: NA
d_call: NA
v_call: TRBV6-4
j_call: TRBJ2-2

cdr3_aa: CASSPPGNEQFF
cdr3_nt: TGTGCCAGCAGCCCTCCTGGAAATGAGCAGTTCTTC
clone_size: many
d_call: NA
v_call: TRBV18
j_call: TRBJ2-1

cdr3_aa: CASSHTGDQPQHF
cdr3_nt: TGTGCCAGCAGTCATACAGGGGATCAGCCCCAGCATTTT
clone_size: many
d_call: TRBD1
v_call: TRBV28
j_call: TRBJ1-5

cdr3_aa: CASSAQGYRQPQHF
cdr3_nt: TGTGCCAGCAGCGCCCAGGGCTACCGGCAGCCCCAGCATTTT
clone_size: many
d_call: NA
v_call: TRBV28
j_call: TRBJ1-5

cdr3_aa: CSASVRGMRTEAFF
cdr3_nt: TGCAGTGCTAGCGTCCGGGGGATGAGGACTGAAGCTTTCTTT
clone_size: many
d_call: NA
v_call: TRBV20-1
j_call: TRBJ1-1

cdr3_aa: CASSVETGGSNEKLFF
cdr3_nt: TGTGCCAGCAGCGTCGAAACAGGGGGCTCTAATGAAAAACTGTTTTTT
clone_size: few
d_call: TRBD1
v_call: TRBV9
j_call: TRBJ1-4

cdr3_aa: CSAEGGTGGTQFF
cdr3_nt: TGCAGCGCTGAGGGTGGGACAGGGGGCACCCAGTTCTTC
clone_size: NA
d_call: TRBD1
v_call: TRBV29-1
j_call: TRBJ2-1

cdr3_aa: CASSEVPDTQYF
cdr3_nt: TGTGCCAGCAGTGAAGTTCCAGATACGCAGTATTTT
clone_size: many
d_call: NA
v_call: TRBV2
j_call: TRBJ2-3

cdr3_aa: CASGQGAYGYTF
cdr3_nt: TGTGCCAGCGGACAGGGGGCCTATGGCTACACCTTC
clone_size: many
d_call: TRBD1
v_call: TRBV28
j_call: TRBJ1-2

cdr3_aa: CASSSLGELLAGGPKTQYF
cdr3_nt: TGTGCCAGCAGCTCCTTAGGGGAGCTACTAGCGGGGGGGCCGAAGACCCAGTACTTC
clone_size: many
d_call: TRBD2
v_call: TRBV11-2
j_call: TRBJ2-5

cdr3_aa: CSARETGNTNYGYTF
cdr3_nt: TGCAGTGCTAGAGAGACAGGGAACACTAACTATGGCTACACCTTC
clone_size: NA
d_call: TRBD1
v_call: TRBV20-1
j_call: TRBJ1-2

cdr3_aa: CASSSLGTGGTEAFF
cdr3_nt: TGTGCCAGCAGCTCCCTAGGGACAGGGGGTACTGAAGCTTTCTTT
clone_size: many
d_call: TRBD1
v_call: TRBV13
j_call: TRBJ1-1

cdr3_aa: CASSSLTVSGNTIYF
cdr3_nt: TGTGCCAGCAGTTCATTGACAGTCTCTGGAAACACCATATATTTT
clone_size: many
d_call: NA
v_call: TRBV28
j_call: TRBJ1-3

cdr3_aa: CAISALGRPMNTEAFF
cdr3_nt: TGTGCCATCAGTGCTCTGGGCAGGCCGATGAACACTGAAGCTTTCTTT
clone_size: many
d_call: NA
v_call: TRBV10-3
j_call: TRBJ1-1

cdr3_aa: CASSLSEGGELFF
cdr3_nt: TGTGCCAGCAGCTTAAGTGAAGGCGGGGAGCTGTTTTTT
clone_size: many
d_call: NA
v_call: TRBV7-3
j_call: TRBJ2-2

cdr3_aa: CASSPAGGDTDTQYF
cdr3_nt: TGTGCCAGCAGCCCCGCGGGGGGGGACACAGATACGCAGTATTTT
clone_size: few
d_call: TRBD2
v_call: TRBV5-4
j_call: TRBJ2-3

cdr3_aa: CVSSLALAGGPRETQYF
cdr3_nt: TGTGTCAGCAGCTTAGCATTAGCGGGGGGGCCTAGGGAGACCCAGTACTTC
clone_size: once
d_call: TRBD2
v_call: TRBV7-2
j_call: TRBJ2-5

cdr3_aa: CASSTGLAGGLLSGGELFF
cdr3_nt: TGTGCCAGCAGTACAGGACTAGCGGGGGGACTCCTATCAGGCGGGGAGCTGTTTTTT
clone_size: NA
d_call: TRBD2
v_call: TRBV6-1
j_call: TRBJ2-2

cdr3_aa: CASSRYGTGGELFF
cdr3_nt: TGTGCCAGCAGTCGTTACGGGACAGGGGGGGAGCTGTTTTTT
clone_size: many
d_call: TRBD1
v_call: TRBV28
j_call: TRBJ2-2

cdr3_aa: CASSLARGLLAGAYEQYF
cdr3_nt: TGTGCCAGCAGCTTAGCGCGGGGGTTACTAGCGGGAGCCTACGAGCAGTACTTC
clone_size: NA
d_call: TRBD2
v_call: TRBV7-8
j_call: TRBJ2-7

cdr3_aa: CASSPGQGAGELFF
cdr3_nt: TGTGCCAGCAGTCCGGGACAGGGGGCCGGGGAGCTGTTTTTT
clone_size: many
d_call: TRBD1
v_call: TRBV12-3/TRBV12-4
j_call: TRBJ2-2

cdr3_aa: CASSLMSRGPYEQYF
cdr3_nt: TGTGCCAGCAGTTTAATGAGTCGGGGGCCCTACGAGCAGTACTTC
clone_size: many
d_call: NA
v_call: TRBV12-3/TRBV12-4
j_call: TRBJ2-7

cdr3_aa: CASSKKDTKIHGYTF
cdr3_nt: TGTGCCAGCAGTAAAAAGGACACAAAGATTCATGGCTACACCTTC
clone_size: few
d_call: NA
v_call: TRBV27
j_call: TRBJ1-2

cdr3_aa: CASSVGTGRNTEAFF
cdr3_nt: TGTGCCAGCAGCGTTGGTACAGGAAGGAACACTGAAGCTTTCTTT
clone_size: NA
d_call: NA
v_call: TRBV9
j_call: TRBJ1-1

cdr3_aa: CANPFGGDPYNEQFF
cdr3_nt: TGTGCCAACCCTTTCGGAGGGGACCCCTACAATGAGCAGTTCTTC
clone_size: NA
d_call: NA
v_call: TRBV19
j_call: TRBJ2-1

cdr3_aa: CASRIQPGQGSYEQYF
cdr3_nt: TGTGCCAGCAGGATACAACCGGGACAGGGAAGTTACGAGCAGTACTTC
clone_size: many
d_call: TRBD1
v_call: TRBV2
j_call: TRBJ2-7

cdr3_aa: CSAVGQLTNQPQHF
cdr3_nt: TGCAGTGCTGTAGGACAGCTTACGAATCAGCCCCAGCATTTT
clone_size: many
d_call: NA
v_call: TRBV20-1
j_call: TRBJ1-5

cdr3_aa: CASSSTTSGNTDTQYF
cdr3_nt: TGTGCCAGTAGTTCGACGACTAGCGGGAACACAGATACGCAGTATTTT
clone_size: many
d_call: TRBD2
v_call: TRBV19
j_call: TRBJ2-3

cdr3_aa: CASSQDSSGTDTQYF
cdr3_nt: TGCGCCAGCAGCCAAGATTCTAGCGGCACAGATACGCAGTATTTT
clone_size: few
d_call: NA
v_call: TRBV4-3
j_call: TRBJ2-3

cdr3_aa: CASSQEPSVATEAFF
cdr3_nt: TGCGCCAGCAGCCAAGAACCGTCGGTAGCCACTGAAGCTTTCTTT
clone_size: NA
d_call: NA
v_call: TRBV4-1
j_call: TRBJ1-1

cdr3_aa: CASSPTTTANTGELFF
cdr3_nt: TGTGCCAGCAGTCCAACAACCACCGCGAACACCGGGGAGCTGTTTTTT
clone_size: few
d_call: NA
v_call: TRBV5-4
j_call: TRBJ2-2

cdr3_aa: CASSSRSADIGGYTF
cdr3_nt: TGTGCCAGCAGCTCGCGCTCGGCCGACATCGGCGGCTACACCTTC
clone_size: NA
d_call: NA
v_call: TRBV7-9
j_call: TRBJ1-2

cdr3_aa: CASSDRQAQTPGGYTF
cdr3_nt: TGTGCCAGCAGTGACCGACAGGCCCAGACTCCCGGGGGCTACACCTTC
clone_size: few
d_call: NA
v_call: TRBV25-1
j_call: TRBJ1-2

cdr3_aa: CASSLPSRPGQGIIGELFF
cdr3_nt: TGCGCCAGCAGCTTGCCCAGCCGACCGGGACAGGGCATCATCGGGGAGCTGTTTTTT
clone_size: NA
d_call: TRBD1
v_call: TRBV5-1
j_call: TRBJ2-2

cdr3_aa: CASSLVPLDSYNEQFF
cdr3_nt: TGTGCCAGCAGCTTGGTTCCTCTAGACTCCTACAATGAGCAGTTCTTC
clone_size: many
d_call: NA
v_call: TRBV5-6
j_call: TRBJ2-1

cdr3_aa: CASSQILRLGEQYF
cdr3_nt: TGCGCCAGCAGCCAAATCCTAAGATTGGGCGAGCAGTACTTC
clone_size: few
d_call: NA
v_call: TRBV4-3
j_call: TRBJ2-7